The clone carrying this T cell receptor (beta chain) was picked up one time. Its cognate antigen is unknown. The junction departs from germline at one end; a sequencing error may be responsible. The data derive from a study of T cell responses to AZD1222 COVID-19 vaccine. Study-wide results and limits: The repertoires were collected only after the peak T cell response. Targets within unmutated variant regions were reportedly found for nearly half of spike-specific TCRs.

Samples with a second dose at about 4 or about 12 weeks were pooled together. Repertoires were generated with immunoSEQ multiplex PCR, while TCRdb's copy carries only in-frame clones and drops some. The sample lists roughly 87,000 clones, around 89% seen once, with 5.5% in the top ten. There are 14 residues in the CDR3. Germline values: CDR1 SSHAT, CDR2 FNYEAQ (reference sequence). This material consisted of peripheral blood, taken 28 days after the second AZD1222 dose. This TCR was recovered from an adult who received the AZD1222 COVID-19 vaccine. V usage is TRBV7-7 and J usage is TRBJ2-1; D unresolved. The CDR3 loop is CASSLNELYNEQFF. Written as DNA, the CDR3 is TGTGCTAGCAGCTTAAATGAACTCTACAATGAGCAGTTCTTC.